The 18 T cell receptor beta chains below all came from one sample that was sequenced in a study of shared clonotypes between healthy human individuals (dated by TCRdb to between 2020 and 2021). Receptor amplification or capture employed the immunoSEQ multiplex PCR assay. What TCRdb holds here is the immuneACCESS table cut down to in-frame rearrangements. Part of the clones is not present; checked against another copy, under half of the missing clones reflect an unresolved V gene, and the others are unexplained. The sample includes 450,000 to 600,000 clones, with 79% observed a single time. The leading ten clones occupy 9.5% to 15% of the sample. The sequenced material came from PBMCs. The receptors were gathered from a woman between 40 and 50 years old in good health. Some clones in this sample may be carry-over from other donors' samples.

The V and J genes are TRBV5-1 and TRBJ2-5; the D gene is possibly TRBD2 (6 bases). This CDR3 region has 15 residues. Germline-derived CDR1 and CDR2 are SGHRS and YFSETQ. V was cut by 3 bases and J by 0 bases, with 12 bases left in between. CDR3 sequence reads: CASSWSGLYQETQYF. For the CDR3, the DNA is TGCGCCAGCAGCTGGAGCGGGTTGTACCAAGAGACCCAGTACTTC.

This clone was observed at least ten times. The V gene is TRBV5-1, the J gene TRBJ1-3; perhaps TRBD1 as D (6 bases). Germline CDR1 is SGHRS and CDR2 is YFSETQ. V was clipped by 2 bases and J by 8 bases, with 17 bases between them. This CDR3 has 15 amino acids. DNA for the CDR3: TGCGCCAGCAGCTTTGGAACAGGGATTTTTGACACCATATATTTT. Protein: CASSFGTGIFDTIYF.

The chain has TRBV4-1 and TRBJ2-1; 9 nucleotides match TRBD2. There are 16 residues in the CDR3. V shed 0 bases and J 10 bases; nucleotides not matched to a gene: 10. Germline CDR1 and CDR2: MGHRA and YSYEKL. CDR3 residues: CASSQEGLAGVSEQFF. The CDR3, as DNA: TGCGCCAGCAGCCAAGAAGGATTAGCGGGAGTCTCCGAGCAGTTCTTC.

This clone has more than one count but fewer than ten. Here the CDR3 DNA reads TGTGCCATCAGTGGAATTAGCACAGATACGCAGTATTTT. Residues: CAISGISTDTQYF. The rearrangement joins TRBV10-3 to TRBJ2-3; D unresolved. V was shortened by 4 bases and J by 0 bases, with 5 bases between the two germline ends. The length of the CDR3 is 13 residues. In germline, CDR1 is ENHRY, CDR2 SYGVKD.

The chain carries TRBV11-2 and TRBJ2-5; 9 bases line up with TRBD1. In germline, CDR1 is SGHAT, CDR2 FQNNGV. V trimming: 5 bases; J trimming: 4 bases; junction bases outside the gene matches: 5. The CDR3 sequence is 14 residues long. CDR3: CASSGDREIETQYF. The CDR3, as DNA: TGTGCCAGCAGCGGGGACAGGGAGATAGAGACCCAGTACTTC.

V is TRBV4-3 and J is TRBJ2-2; 8 nucleotides line up with TRBD2. CDR3 length: 21 residues. The ends lost 0 bases at V and 6 bases at J; junction bases unmatched: 21. Per the germline V gene, CDR1 is LGHNA and CDR2 is YSLEER. This CDR3 is CASSQEYRALPSGSIAGELFF. The CDR3 DNA is TGCGCCAGCAGCCAAGAATACAGGGCTCTTCCGAGCGGGAGTATCGCCGGGGAGCTGTTTTTT.

The sample holds a few counts of this clone. V usage is TRBV6-1 and J usage is TRBJ1-5; D unresolved. The CDR3 is 13 residues long. V was clipped by 10 bases and J by 0 bases, with 10 bases between them. Germline assignment: CDR1 MNHNS and CDR2 SASEGT. The CDR3 is CATLLDSNQPQHF. The CDR3 DNA reads as TGTGCCACCTTGTTGGATAGCAATCAGCCCCAGCATTTT.

The chain links TRBV19 to TRBJ2-2; 7 nucleotides agree with TRBD2. After removal of 3 bases from V and 3 bases from J, the junction contained 4 bases not matched to a gene. The germline gives CDR1 LNHDA, CDR2 SQIVND (reference sequence). The length of the CDR3 is 15 residues. In DNA form, the CDR3 reads TGTGCCAGTAGTATGGCGGGAGTTGACACCGGGGAGCTGTTTTTT. Amino acids: CASSMAGVDTGELFF.

This clone was observed once. The J gene is TRBJ2-3, the V gene TRBV30; the D gene could be TRBD1 or TRBD2 (5 bases each). The V end lost 3 bases, the J end lost 8 bases, and 18 bases lay between the germline ends. The germline V gene has CDR1 GTSNPN and CDR2 SVGIG (reference sequence). The CDR3 is made up of 14 amino acids. Here the CDR3 DNA reads TGTGCCTGGAGGGGACGGGGATCAACCGGTACGCAGTATTTT. Encoded protein: CAWRGRGSTGTQYF.

The gene calls are TRBV19 and TRBJ2-7; TRBD1 matches 9 bases. CDR1 and CDR2 from the germline V gene are LNHDA and SQIVND (reference sequence). The CDR3 is 13 residues long. Trimming at V came to 6 bases and at J to 4 bases, leaving 4 bases not matched to a gene. CDR3 bases: TGTGCCAGTAGGGGGACAGGGACTTACGAGCAGTACTTC. This encodes CASRGTGTYEQYF.

Here the CDR3 reads CASSLVARAGELFF. The CDR3 DNA reads as TGCGCCAGCAGCTTGGTGGCCCGGGCCGGGGAGCTGTTTTTT. The chain has TRBV5-1 and TRBJ2-2; D unresolved. This CDR3 comprises 14 residues. Deletions cut 0 bases from V and 6 bases from J, with 9 bases between. Germline-derived CDR1 and CDR2 are SGHRS and YFSETQ.

This chain links TRBV4-1 with TRBJ2-4; D unclear. The CDR3 runs 17 residues. CDR1 and CDR2 (germline): MGHRA, YSYEKL. Trimming took off 0 bases at V and 0 bases at J, with 12 bases between the two ends. Here the CDR3 reads CASSQEAIVVAKNIQYF. Written as DNA, the CDR3 is TGCGCCAGCAGCCAAGAGGCGATCGTTGTAGCCAAAAACATTCAGTACTTC.

The chain is built from TRBV30 and TRBJ1-2, with D maybe TRBD1 (5 bases). V was trimmed by 0 bases and J by 7 bases, leaving 12 bases between them. The CDR3 length is 13 residues. The germline V gene encodes CDR1 GTSNPN and CDR2 SVGIG (reference sequence). The CDR3 DNA is TGTGCCTGGAGTGTAGGGGTCAGCGTTGGCTACACCTTC. This encodes CAWSVGVSVGYTF. The full variable domain, completed using reference TRBV30 and TRBJ1-2, is SQTIHQWPATLVQPVGSPLSLECTVEGTSNPNLYWYRQAAGRGLQLLFYSVGIGQISSEVPQNLSASRPQDRQFILSSKKLLLSDSGFYLCAWSVGVSVGYTFGSGTRLTVV.

The DNA of the CDR3 is TGTGCCAGCAGCTACGGACAGGGGGCGAGCGAGCAGTACTTC. Residues: CASSYGQGASEQYF. V usage is TRBV7-6 and J usage is TRBJ2-7; 11 bases line up with TRBD1. The CDR3 sequence is 14 residues long. J gave up 6 bases and V 4 bases, and 5 bases lay outside the gene matches. CDR1 is SGHVS, CDR2 FNYEAQ, per germline.

The chain joins TRBV7-9 to TRBJ1-2; 8 bases agree with TRBD1. This CDR3 has 18 amino acids. V lost 2 bases, J lost 2 bases, and 13 bases stayed unmatched. CDR1 and CDR2 from the germline V gene are SEHNR and FQNEAQ (reference sequence). The chain's CDR3 is CASSLRAGAGGANYGYTF. CDR3 nucleotides: TGTGCCAGCAGCTTAAGGGCGGGGGCAGGGGGCGCGAACTATGGCTACACCTTC.

This chain connects TRBV4-2 to TRBJ2-2; D may correspond to TRBD1 or TRBD2 (5 bases each). The germline gives CDR1 LGHNA, CDR2 YNFKEQ. V dropped 4 bases and J dropped 6 bases, with 18 bases sitting between them. This CDR3 has 16 amino acids. The CDR3, as DNA: TGTGCCAGCAGCCCCCGGGGCCAGTTCGTCGCCGGGGAGCTGTTTTTT. Translating gives CASSPRGQFVAGELFF.

The chain recombines TRBV30 with TRBJ2-7; TRBD1 is a possible D gene (5 bases). V was cut by 3 bases and J by 6 bases, with 15 bases left in between. The CDR3 is 13 residues long. CDR1 and CDR2 (germline): GTSNPN, SVGIG (reference sequence). The CDR3 DNA reads TGTGCCTGGAGGGACATAACGGCTTCCGAGCAGTACTTC. This codes for CAWRDITASEQYF.

The chain employs TRBV4-1 and TRBJ1-2, with D perhaps TRBD1 (5 bases). The V and J ends lost 0 bases and 8 bases respectively, with 19 bases between them. Looked up from germline, CDR1 is MGHRA and CDR2 is YSYEKL. This CDR3 contains 16 residues. Here the CDR3 reads CASSQEPGPRQGGYTF. In DNA, the CDR3 is TGCGCCAGCAGCCAAGAACCGGGACCGCGCCAAGGAGGCTACACCTTC.